Each of the 24 T cell receptor beta chains below was sequenced from the same sample in a study of blood T cell repertoires in COVID-19 (dated by TCRdb to 2019 to 2021). The library came from the immunoSEQ multiplex PCR assay. TCRdb provides this immuneACCESS table in a form limited to in-frame rearrangements. Some clones are lacking; in checked studies, under half of them reflect an unresolved V gene, and why the rest are absent is not known. This sample lists roughly 340,000 clones; about 89% were detected once. The ten largest make up approximately 3% of the sample. Sequencing input: peripheral blood. The receptors were sampled from a woman in her twenties or thirties with COVID-19, enrolled during active disease.

This clone showed up just a few times. The chain is built from TRBV3-1 (or the pseudogene TRBV3-2) and TRBJ1-5; D is unresolved. V lost 5 bases and J 6 bases, leaving 11 bases between the germline ends. The CDR3 contains 13 residues. Germline assignment: CDR1 LGHDT and CDR2 YNNKEL (reference sequence). The CDR3, as DNA: TGTGCCAGCAGCTACGAAGAGGGTCAGCCCCAGCATTTT. Translation gives CASSYEEGQPQHF.

The chain carries TRBV28 and TRBJ2-3, with D possibly TRBD2 on 5 matching bases. Germline assignment: CDR1 MDHEN and CDR2 SYDVKM. With 3 bases removed from V and 0 bases from J, the gap between germline ends came to 13 bases. The CDR3 is 16 amino acids. This chain's CDR3 is CASSLIGRTSTDTQYF. In DNA form, the CDR3 reads TGTGCCAGCAGTTTGATTGGCCGGACTAGCACAGATACGCAGTATTTT.

The chain has TRBV9 and TRBJ2-1; D may be TRBD2 (6 bases). CDR1 SGDLS and CDR2 YYNGEE come from the germline V gene. The V end lost 7 bases, the J end lost 7 bases, and 9 bases lay between the germline ends. The CDR3 contains 11 residues. The CDR3 DNA is TGTGCCAGCGGGGGGACTAATGAGCAGTTCTTC. The encoded protein is CASGGTNEQFF.

The chain couples TRBV28 to TRBJ1-1; 10 bases match TRBD1. J gave up 0 bases and V 6 bases, and 10 bases lay outside the gene matches. There are 17 residues in the CDR3. In germline, CDR1 is MDHEN, CDR2 SYDVKM. CDR3: CASSSWAGTGVNTEAFF. Written as DNA, the CDR3 is TGTGCCAGCAGCTCGTGGGCTGGGACAGGGGTGAACACTGAAGCTTTCTTT. Full variable domain (remainder filled in from reference TRBV28 and TRBJ1-1): DVKVTQSSRYLVKRTGEKVFLECVQDMDHENMFWYRQDPGLGLRLIYFSYDVKMKEKGDIPEGYSVSREKKERFSLILESASTNQTSMYLCASSSWAGTGVNTEAFFGQGTRLTVV.

The chain uses TRBV4-3 and TRBJ2-3; no definite D call. The germline V gene has CDR1 LGHNA and CDR2 YSLEER. The CDR3 covers 16 residues. With 1 base removed from V and 5 bases from J, the gap between germline ends came to 16 bases. CDR3 amino acids: CASSQVKELSGDTQYF. CDR3 nucleotides: TGCGCCAGCAGCCAAGTCAAGGAGCTCTCTGGAGATACGCAGTATTTT.

The chain couples TRBV6-5 to TRBJ2-7; 9 bases fit TRBD1. This CDR3 contains 14 residues. V was pared by 5 bases and J by 6 bases, with 8 bases of the junction left unmatched. Germline lookup yields CDR1 MNHEY and CDR2 SVGAGI. CDR3 region: CASSIRDRVREQYF. In DNA form, the CDR3 reads TGTGCCAGCAGTATACGGGACAGGGTTCGCGAGCAGTACTTC.

The CDR3 loop reads CAWSSGGEQYV. Here the CDR3 DNA reads TGTGCCTGGAGTTCGGGTGGCGAGCAGTACGTC. The chain links TRBV30 to TRBJ2-7; D gene unclear. Germline V lookup: CDR1 GTSNPN, CDR2 SVGIG (reference sequence). The CDR3 consists of 11 residues. V was pared by 2 bases and J by 6 bases, with 8 bases between.

The chain couples TRBV6-6 to TRBJ2-3; TRBD2 aligns across 8 bases. J gave up 6 bases and V 7 bases, and 9 bases lay outside the gene matches. Germline CDR1 is MNHNY and CDR2 is SVGAGI (reference sequence). CDR3 size: 14 residues. The CDR3 is CASTRGGTGDTQYF. The CDR3 DNA reads TGTGCCAGCACCCGGGGGGGGACTGGGGATACGCAGTATTTT.

The chain joins TRBV5-8 to TRBJ2-7; a weak D match, TRBD1 (5 bases). This CDR3 contains 16 residues. Per germline, CDR1 SGHTS and CDR2 YDEGEE. V was shortened by 5 bases and J by 0 bases, with 18 bases between the two germline ends. CDR3 loop: CASSYPGVRGSYEQYF. The CDR3, as DNA: TGTGCCAGCAGTTACCCTGGAGTAAGGGGCTCCTACGAGCAGTACTTC.

This chain connects TRBV2 to TRBJ2-7; D gene ambiguous. Germline values: CDR1 SNHLY, CDR2 FYNNEI. V lost 5 bases, J lost 4 bases, and 9 bases lay in between. This CDR3 is 12 amino acids long. CDR3: CASSQDLYEQYF. For the CDR3, the DNA is TGTGCCAGCAGTCAAGACCTATACGAGCAGTACTTC. Variable domain in full (rest from reference TRBV2 and TRBJ2-7): EPEVTQTPSHQVTQMGQEVILRCVPISNHLYFYWYRQILGQKVEFLVSFYNNEISEKSEIFDDQFSVERPDGSNFTLKIRSTKLEDSAMYFCASSQDLYEQYFGPGTRLTVT.

The chain employs TRBV5-1 and TRBJ2-3; D not resolved. Germline loops: CDR1 SGHRS, CDR2 YFSETQ. CDR3 length equals 13 residues. Trimming stripped 3 bases from V and 6 bases from J, with 11 bases between. This CDR3 is CASSSSYGDTQYF. In DNA form, the CDR3 reads TGCGCCAGCAGCTCATCCTACGGGGATACGCAGTATTTT.

The chain links TRBV5-4 to TRBJ2-3; 7 bases are shared with TRBD1. There are 14 residues in the CDR3. With V trimmed by 4 bases and J by 10 bases, 12 bases remained unmatched. Germline V gene lookup returns CDR1 SGHNT and CDR2 YYREEE (reference sequence). CDR3 in DNA: TGTGCCAGCAGCCCATCCGGTCATCAGGGGGCGCAGTATTTT. This translates into CASSPSGHQGAQYF.

The chain has TRBV21-1 and TRBJ2-1; the table's D call, TRBD2, has no DNA check behind it. TRBV21-1 is a pseudogene. CDR3 length equals 19 residues. The CDR3 region is CASSKMAPGGAGPYNEQFF. In nucleotides, the CDR3 is TGTGCCAGCAGCAAAATGGCCCCCGGTGGAGCGGGACCCTACAATGAGCAGTTCTTC.

V is TRBV6-4 and J is TRBJ2-3, with 11 bases identical to TRBD2. The germline V gene has CDR1 MRHNA and CDR2 SNTAGT. The V and J ends lost 0 bases and 2 bases, in that order; junction bases with no gene match: 7. The CDR3 consists of 18 residues. CDR3 in DNA: TGTGCCAGCAGTGACTCGGGGGCTAGCGGGGGGCCCACAGATACGCAGTATTTT. This encodes CASSDSGASGGPTDTQYF.

This chain joins TRBV5-6 and TRBJ2-7; unclear D gene. V was cut by 5 bases and J by 7 bases, with 19 bases left in between. The CDR3 is 14 residues long. CDR1 is SGHDT and CDR2 is YYEEEE in the germline V gene. The CDR3 region is CASRSGPGQAEQYV. Written as DNA, the CDR3 is TGTGCCAGCAGATCCGGCCCTGGGCAGGCTGAGCAGTACGTC.

The chain carries TRBV7-9 and TRBJ2-1; D gene uncertain. CDR1 SEHNR and CDR2 FQNEAQ come from the germline V gene (reference sequence). Trimming took 1 base from V and 8 from J, leaving 12 bases between them. This CDR3 is built from 14 residues. CDR3 bases: TGTGCCAGCAGCTTAGATGGCCGCAGCGATGAGCAGTTCTTC. It encodes CASSLDGRSDEQFF.

The chain couples TRBV6-5 to TRBJ1-2, with unresolved D. Between the trimmed V and J ends, which lost 0 bases and 4 bases, there was a span of 12 bases. CDR1 is MNHEY and CDR2 is SVGAGI in the germline V gene. There are 15 residues in the CDR3. CDR3 loop: CASSYSGGLGYGYTF. As DNA, the CDR3 is TGTGCCAGCAGTTACTCAGGAGGGCTAGGCTATGGCTACACCTTC.

J is TRBJ1-1 and V is TRBV19; D not resolved. CDR1 and CDR2 from the germline V gene are LNHDA and SQIVND (reference sequence). CDR3 length equals 13 residues. V lost 10 bases and J lost 2, with 14 bases in between. The DNA for the CDR3 is TGTGCCACCCTAGAGCGGAAAAACACTGAAGCTTTCTTT. It codes for CATLERKNTEAFF.

The genes are TRBV7-2 and TRBJ2-7; 9 bases align to TRBD1. Per germline, CDR1 SGHTA and CDR2 FQGNSA. The CDR3 is made up of 16 amino acids. Unmatched junction bases numbered 12, after V lost 6 bases and J lost 3 bases. The CDR3 DNA is TGTGCCAGCAGTTTCCGGGCGGGGGACAGGGACTACGAGCAGTACTTC. It yields the protein CASSFRAGDRDYEQYF.

This clone has a handful of counts. The V gene is TRBV10-1, the J gene TRBJ1-4; 9 nucleotides line up with TRBD1. Looked up from germline, CDR1 is WNHNN and CDR2 is SYGVQD (reference sequence). The CDR3 covers 17 residues. J gave up 6 bases and V 1 base, and 9 bases lay outside the gene matches. The CDR3 loop is CASSEFRPGQGHEKLFF. The CDR3, as DNA: TGCGCCAGCAGTGAGTTCAGACCGGGACAGGGTCATGAAAAACTGTTTTTT.

As regards this clone: This sample includes further DNA sequences coding for the same CDR3. The chain joins TRBV19 to TRBJ2-2; 11 positions agree with TRBD2. Germline lookup yields CDR1 LNHDA and CDR2 SQIVND (reference sequence). CDR3 length: 16 residues. With V trimmed by 3 bases and J by 1 base, 1 base remained unmatched. CDR3 residues: CASSIGLAGNTGELFF. CDR3 DNA: TGTGCCAGTAGTATTGGACTAGCGGGGAACACCGGGGAGCTGTTTTTT.

The gene calls are TRBV7-9 and TRBJ1-3, with 7 bases aligning to TRBD1. The CDR3 is made up of 14 amino acids. The V gene end was trimmed by 5 bases and the J gene end by 4 bases; junction bases not matched to a gene: 5. CDR1 and CDR2 (germline): SEHNR, FQNEAQ (reference sequence). The CDR3 here is CASSEGTVGNTIYF. Here the CDR3 DNA reads TGTGCCAGCAGCGAAGGGACAGTCGGAAACACCATATATTTT. Drawing the rest from reference TRBV7-9 and TRBJ1-3, the complete variable domain is DTGVSQNPRHKITKRGQNVTFRCDPISEHNRLYWYRQTLGQGPEFLTYFQNEAQLEKSRLLSDRFSAERPKGSFSTLEIQRTEQGDSAMYLCASSEGTVGNTIYFGEGSWLTVV.

The V and J genes are TRBV7-9 and TRBJ2-3, with 11 positions matching TRBD2. The V segment lost 1 base and the J segment 6 bases; nucleotides outside the gene matches: 6. This CDR3 region has 16 residues. Germline CDR1 is SEHNR and CDR2 is FQNEAQ (reference sequence). The CDR3 DNA sequence: TGTGCCAGCAGCTTAGTTGGTAGCGGGGGGGCGGATACGCAGTATTTT. It translates to CASSLVGSGGADTQYF.

The chain has TRBV11-3 and TRBJ2-1; TRBD2 aligns across 11 bases. With 0 bases clipped from V and 6 bases from J, the junction kept 7 bases outside the gene matches. The CDR3 spans 17 residues. Per the germline V gene, CDR1 is SGHNT and CDR2 is YENEEA. CDR3 coding DNA: TGTGCCAGCAGCTTAGATCTAGATAGCGGGAGGGGCAATGAGCAGTTCTTC. Amino acids: CASSLDLDSGRGNEQFF.